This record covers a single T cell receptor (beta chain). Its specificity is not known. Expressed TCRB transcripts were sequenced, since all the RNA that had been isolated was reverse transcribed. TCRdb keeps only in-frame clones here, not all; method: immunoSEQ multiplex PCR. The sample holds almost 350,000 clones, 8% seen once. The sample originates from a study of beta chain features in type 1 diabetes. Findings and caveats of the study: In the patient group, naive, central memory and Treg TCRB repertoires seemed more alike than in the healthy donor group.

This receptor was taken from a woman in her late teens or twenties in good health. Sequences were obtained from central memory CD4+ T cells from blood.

CDR3: CASSPLRMAQYF. CDR3 sequence (DNA): TGTGCCAGCAGTCCCCTCCGGATGGCCCAGTACTTC. The chain is built from TRBV28 and TRBJ2-5; D is uncertain. V was trimmed by 5 bases and J by 9 bases, leaving 13 bases between them. Germline V gene sequence: CDR1 MDHEN, CDR2 SYDVKM. The CDR3 has 12 residues.